Below, 15 T cell receptor beta chains from the same sample are listed, as sequenced in a study of tumor-infiltrating lymphocytes in primary liver carcinoma. With about 470 ng total RNA as template and a constant-region primer, TCR beta cDNA was made. Three nested multiplex PCR rounds, a slightly modified ARM-PCR method, built the TCR beta libraries. TRBV1-TRBV30 forward and Cbeta reverse primers drove the first two approximately 11-cycle rounds. TCRdb passed the multiplex PCR reads through MiXCR, listing each CDR3 protein once. The sample holds about 21,000 distinct CDR3 sequences, 65% to 85% seen once. Unsorted bulk tissue of roughly 19-30 mg yielded co-extracted RNA and DNA. The sequencing sample was made of liver tumor tissue from sampling region 1. Subset of the sample: tumor region T1, superior pole. These receptors were obtained from a man aged 40-55 years with primary liver carcinoma and hepatitis B virus infection.

On this clonotype: At one of its ends the junction is not consistent with the germline gene, which may arise from a read error. The chain couples TRBV13 to TRBJ2-7; D not certain. The length of the CDR3 is 14 residues. The germline V gene encodes CDR1 PRHDT and CDR2 FYEKMQ (reference sequence). CDR3 region: CTSSLLLRNPEQHF. The CDR3 DNA follows: TGTACCAGCAGCTTACTGCTCCGGAACCCCGAGCAGCACTTC.

On this clonotype: An end of the junction differs from the germline gene, which may be a read error. The rearrangement uses TRBV30 and TRBJ2-2; TRBD2 matches at 10 bases. The CDR3 sequence is 17 residues long. The germline CDR1 and CDR2 sequences are GTSNPN and SVGIG (reference sequence). The CDR3 protein is CVWSVRTSGPNTGELLF. CDR3 nucleotides: TGTGTCTGGAGTGTACGGACTAGCGGTCCGAACACCGGGGAGCTGTTATTT. Full variable domain (remainder filled in from reference TRBV30 and TRBJ2-2): SQTIHQWPATLVQPVGSPLSLECTVEGTSNPNLYWYRQAAGRGLQLLFYSVGIGQISSEVPQNLSASRPQDRQFILSSKKLLLSDSGFYLCVWSVRTSGPNTGELLFGEGSRLTVL.

In the case of this clonotype: This CDR3 fails to terminate in the conserved phenylalanine or tryptophan, so it likely reflects a read error. The DNA is left out, because the CDR3 cannot be placed on it with certainty; the CDR3 is given as TCRdb lists it. The V call is TRBV4-1, the J call TRBJ1-2; TRBD1 is taken as the D call from the table, unchecked against the DNA. The germline CDR1 and CDR2 sequences are MGHRA and YSYEKL. The CDR3 length equals 14 residues, ends included. CDR3 sequence: CASSQGDRNYGYTI.

Turning to this clonotype: A much larger clone is a single base away; this may be a read error. The V gene is TRBV19, the J gene TRBJ2-2; D tentatively fits TRBD1 or TRBD2 (5 bases each). The CDR3 is 15 amino acids. Germline V gives CDR1 LNHDA, CDR2 SQIVND (reference sequence). This CDR3 reads CANSMYGTGTGELFF. The CDR3, as DNA: TGTGCCAATAGTATGTACGGGACGGGCACCGGGGAGCTGTTTTTT.

The gene calls are TRBV29-1 and TRBJ2-2; TRBD1 is a possible D gene (5 bases). V dropped 4 bases and J dropped 0 bases, with 9 bases sitting between them. Germline V gene sequence: CDR1 SQVTM, CDR2 ANQGSEA. This CDR3 has 14 residues. CDR3 DNA: TGCAGCGTTGTCCGGACATCGAACACCGGGGAGCTGTTTTTT. Its translation is CSVVRTSNTGELFF.

Notes on this clonotype: The junction departs from the called germline gene at one end, perhaps through a read error. V and J are TRBV5-1 and TRBJ2-7, with TRBD1 identical over 10 bases. This CDR3 has 15 amino acids. Germline V gene data show CDR1 as SGHRS and CDR2 as YFSETQ. In DNA, the CDR3 is TGCACCAGCAGACGAGGACAGGGGGTTGCCTACGAGCAGTACTTC. Protein sequence: CTSRRGQGVAYEQYF.

Points on this clonotype: The CDR3 carries no conserved terminal phenylalanine or tryptophan, so it likely arises from a read error. No DNA is shown, since the ends of the CDR3 on it are uncertain; the CDR3 is the one TCRdb lists. This sequence joins TRBV11-2 and TRBJ2-2. Per the germline V gene, CDR1 is SGHAT and CDR2 is FQNNGV. The CDR3 spans 17 residues, counting both ends. The CDR3: CASSLALGRANTGKLFL.

On this clonotype: One end of the junction fails to match germline, which may point to a read error. The chain uses TRBV11-2 and TRBJ2-7; D is perhaps TRBD1 (5 bases). The CDR3 spans 13 residues. The germline V gene has CDR1 SGHAT and CDR2 FQNNGV. The CDR3 DNA reads as TGTGCCAGCAGCTTCGAAGGGGCTAGTGAGCAATACTTC. Translation gives CASSFEGASEQYF.

Details on this clonotype: Germline is not matched at one junction end, which may reflect a read error. The chain links TRBV12-3 or TRBV12-4 to TRBJ2-3, with D perhaps TRBD2 (6 bases). This CDR3 contains 16 residues. The CDR3 here is CTSTPGRSWGTDTQYF. CDR3 DNA sequence: TGTACCAGCACCCCGGGGAGGAGCTGGGGCACAGATACGCAGTATTTT.

This clonotype was observed a single time. The V and J genes are TRBV11-2 and TRBJ2-5; 8 bases agree with TRBD1. Germline V CDR1 and CDR2: SGHAT, FQNNGV. J lost 5 bases, V lost 7 bases, and 15 bases had no gene match. The CDR3 consists of 16 residues. The CDR3 nucleotides are TGTGCCAGCATCATAATAGCAGGGGGCTCGGGGGAGACCCAGTACTTC. It is translated as CASIIIAGGSGETQYF.

A word on this clonotype: Lacking the conserved final phenylalanine or tryptophan, this CDR3 likely reflects a read error. The CDR3 DNA reads as TGTGCCAGCAGGCCCGGGCAGCCAGCATCCTTTTACGAGCAGTACTCC. Its translation is CASRPGQPASFYEQYS. The genes are TRBV6-5 and TRBJ2-7; unclear D gene. Trimming took off 6 bases at V and 4 bases at J, with 22 bases between the two ends. The CDR3 consists of 16 residues. The germline gives CDR1 MNHEY, CDR2 SVGAGI.

This clonotype was recorded once. Given the absence of the conserved phenylalanine or tryptophan at the CDR3 end, a read error is likely. The DNA is omitted, as the CDR3 cannot be located on it reliably, and the CDR3 follows TCRdb's listing. This chain uses TRBV11-2 with TRBJ2-3. The V gene's germline CDR1 is SGHAT and CDR2 FQNNGV. 16 amino acids form the CDR3, both terminal residues included. This chain's CDR3 is CANSRQPINPTDTEYL.

In this sample, this clonotype turned up once. V usage is TRBV9 and J usage is TRBJ2-7; perhaps TRBD1 as D (6 bases). The germline CDR1 and CDR2 sequences are SGDLS and YYNGEE. The CDR3 spans 15 residues. Trimming removed 3 bases at V and 5 bases at J, with 18 bases between. CDR3 in DNA: TGTGCCAGCAGCGCCGGACTGGCACAGGGTGACGAGCAGTACTTC. Translated: CASSAGLAQGDEQYF.

Points on this clonotype: The junction departs from germline at one end; a sequencing error may be responsible. This chain connects TRBV10-3 to TRBJ2-7; 12 bases are a match to TRBD2. This CDR3 is 16 amino acids long. The germline CDR1 and CDR2 sequences are ENHRY and SYGVKD. CDR3 sequence (DNA): TGTGGCATCGCATCTAGCGGGAGGGCCAGGGTCTACGAGCAGTACTTC. Its translation is CGIASSGRARVYEQYF.

Regarding this clonotype: Since a much larger clone is just one base distant, this may be a read error. V and J are TRBV11-2 and TRBJ2-3; D ambiguous. The V and J ends lost 3 bases and 10 bases respectively, with 11 bases between them. This CDR3 spans 12 amino acids. From germline, CDR1 is SGHAT and CDR2 FQNNGV. The chain's CDR3 is CASSFHPGPQYF. CDR3 nucleotide sequence: TGTGCCAGCAGCTTCCACCCCGGCCCGCAGTATTTT.